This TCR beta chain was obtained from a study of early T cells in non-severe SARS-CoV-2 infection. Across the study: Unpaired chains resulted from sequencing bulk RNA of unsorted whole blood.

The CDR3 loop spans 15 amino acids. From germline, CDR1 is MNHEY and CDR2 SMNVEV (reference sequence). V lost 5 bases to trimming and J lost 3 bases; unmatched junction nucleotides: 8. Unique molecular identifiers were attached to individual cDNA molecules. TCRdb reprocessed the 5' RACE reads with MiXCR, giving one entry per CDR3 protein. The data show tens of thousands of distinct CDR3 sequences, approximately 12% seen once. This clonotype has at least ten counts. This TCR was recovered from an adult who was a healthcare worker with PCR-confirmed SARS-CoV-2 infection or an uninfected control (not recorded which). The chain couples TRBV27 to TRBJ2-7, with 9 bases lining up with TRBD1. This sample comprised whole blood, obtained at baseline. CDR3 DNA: TGTGCCAGCAGTCGGACCTGGGACAGGGACTACGAGCAGTACTTC. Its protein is CASSRTWDRDYEQYF.